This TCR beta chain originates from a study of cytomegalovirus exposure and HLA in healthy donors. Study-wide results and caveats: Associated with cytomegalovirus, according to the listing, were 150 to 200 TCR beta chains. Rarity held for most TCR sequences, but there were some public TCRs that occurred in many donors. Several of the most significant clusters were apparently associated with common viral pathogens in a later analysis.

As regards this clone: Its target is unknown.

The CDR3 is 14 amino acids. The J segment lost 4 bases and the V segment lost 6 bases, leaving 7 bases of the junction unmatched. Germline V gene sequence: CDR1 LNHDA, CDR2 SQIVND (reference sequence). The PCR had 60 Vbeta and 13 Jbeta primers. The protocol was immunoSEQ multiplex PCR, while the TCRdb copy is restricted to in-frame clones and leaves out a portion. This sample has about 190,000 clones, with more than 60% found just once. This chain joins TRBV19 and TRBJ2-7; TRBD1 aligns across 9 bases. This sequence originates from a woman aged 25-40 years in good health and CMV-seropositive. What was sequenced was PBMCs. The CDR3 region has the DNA TGTGCCAGTAGCCAACAGGGGGCGGGGTACGAGCAGTACTTC. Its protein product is CASSQQGAGYEQYF.